This paragraph covers one T cell receptor (beta chain) sequence. As handled by the study authors: It was from reference gene primer amplification that nucleated cell counts were estimated. TCRdb's table, derived via immunoSEQ multiplex PCR, lists solely in-frame clones and lacks some. V and J calls and clone size are as listed in that table; D and trimming were resolved from the DNA. The repertoire consists of about 65,000 clones, with roughly four fifths occurring once and the leading ten covering more than 12%. These data belong to a study of blood T cell repertoires in COVID-19. Study context: Samples taken during acute and convalescent COVID-19 were collected in the United States, Italy and Spain. PBMCs, B-cell-depleted T cells, or T cells provided the cDNA or gDNA that made up the material.

V was clipped by 0 bases and J by 2 bases; unmatched bases: 10. Germline CDR1 reads KGHSH; CDR2 reads LQKENI. This CDR3 region has 17 residues. V is TRBV18 and J is TRBJ2-7; 7 bases are a match to TRBD2. The sequence came from an elderly man with acute or convalescent COVID-19. Sequencing was done on a sample of peripheral blood. The CDR3 protein is CASSPPFSGAQTYEQYF. CDR3 sequence (DNA): TGTGCCAGCTCACCACCGTTCAGCGGGGCACAGACCTACGAGCAGTACTTC.